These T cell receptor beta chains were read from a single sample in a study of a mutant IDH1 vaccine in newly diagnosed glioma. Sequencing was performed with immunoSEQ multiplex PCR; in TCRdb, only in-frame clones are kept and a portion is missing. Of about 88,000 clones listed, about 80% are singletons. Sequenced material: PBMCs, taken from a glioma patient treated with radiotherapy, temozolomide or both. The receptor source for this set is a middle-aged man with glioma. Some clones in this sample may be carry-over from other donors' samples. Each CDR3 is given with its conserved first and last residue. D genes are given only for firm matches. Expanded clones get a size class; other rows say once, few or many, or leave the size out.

CDR3 protein: CASSFSGLPASYEQYF
CDR3 DNA: TGTGCCAGCAGCTTTTCCGGACTTCCCGCCTCCTACGAGCAGTACTTC
D gene: -
V gene: TRBV7-9
J gene: TRBJ2-7
clone size: few

CDR3 protein: CASSLEIGTRLGYTF
CDR3 DNA: TGCGCCAGCAGCTTAGAAATTGGGACCCGGCTGGGCTACACCTTC
D gene: -
V gene: TRBV5-1
J gene: TRBJ1-2
clone size: few

CDR3 protein: CASSLVGVAGNTIYF
CDR3 DNA: TGTGCCAGCAGCTTAGTAGGGGTAGCTGGAAACACCATATATTTT
D gene: -
V gene: TRBV7-2
J gene: TRBJ1-3
clone size: -

CDR3 protein: CASSAGQGVTEAFF
CDR3 DNA: TGCGCCAGCAGTGCTGGACAGGGGGTCACTGAAGCTTTCTTT
D gene: TRBD1
V gene: TRBV10-1
J gene: TRBJ1-1
clone size: -

CDR3 protein: CASGHQQGIYGYTF
CDR3 DNA: TGTGCCAGCGGCCATCAACAGGGGATCTATGGCTACACCTTC
D gene: TRBD1
V gene: TRBV2
J gene: TRBJ1-2
clone size: -

CDR3 protein: CASSEALRWDRDSPLHF
CDR3 DNA: TGTGCCAGCAGTGAAGCGCTTCGGTGGGACAGGGACTCACCCCTCCACTTT
D gene: TRBD1
V gene: TRBV2
J gene: TRBJ1-6
clone size: -

CDR3 protein: CASSLGGAGYNEQFF
CDR3 DNA: TGTGCCAGCAGTTTGGGGGGGGCGGGCTACAATGAGCAGTTCTTC
D gene: -
V gene: TRBV27
J gene: TRBJ2-1
clone size: -

CDR3 protein: CASSPKLAGGSDTQYF
CDR3 DNA: TGTGCCAGCAGCCCAAAACTAGCGGGGGGCTCAGATACGCAGTATTTT
D gene: TRBD2
V gene: TRBV7-9
J gene: TRBJ2-3
clone size: -

CDR3 protein: CASSSTGDLYGYTF
CDR3 DNA: TGTGCCAGCAGCTCCACAGGGGATCTATATGGCTACACCTTC
D gene: TRBD1
V gene: TRBV7-9
J gene: TRBJ1-2
clone size: -

CDR3 protein: CASRRVTGAAGNTIYF
CDR3 DNA: TGTGCCAGTAGACGAGTGACAGGGGCTGCGGGAAACACCATATATTTT
D gene: TRBD1
V gene: TRBV19
J gene: TRBJ1-3
clone size: -

CDR3 protein: CASSLEGVWQSGELFF
CDR3 DNA: TGTGCCAGCAGCTTAGAGGGTGTGTGGCAGTCCGGGGAGCTGTTTTTT
D gene: -
V gene: TRBV7-2
J gene: TRBJ2-2
clone size: -

CDR3 protein: CSVLPSLTDTQYF
CDR3 DNA: TGCAGCGTTCTTCCTAGTCTCACAGATACGCAGTATTTT
D gene: -
V gene: TRBV29-1
J gene: TRBJ2-3
clone size: -

CDR3 protein: CASSILGRLNTGELFF
CDR3 DNA: TGTGCCAGTAGTATCCTGGGACGCCTAAACACCGGGGAGCTGTTTTTT
D gene: -
V gene: TRBV19
J gene: TRBJ2-2
clone size: -

CDR3 protein: CASSADRVDQPQHF
CDR3 DNA: TGTGCCAGCAGTGCGGACAGGGTGGATCAGCCCCAGCATTTT
D gene: TRBD1
V gene: TRBV2
J gene: TRBJ1-5
clone size: -

CDR3 protein: CASSYSGQQETQYF
CDR3 DNA: TGTGCCAGCAGTTACTCAGGACAGCAAGAGACCCAGTACTTC
D gene: -
V gene: TRBV6-5
J gene: TRBJ2-5
clone size: once

CDR3 protein: CASSVSSNTGELFF
CDR3 DNA: TGTGCCAGCAGCGTATCCTCTAACACCGGGGAGCTGTTTTTT
D gene: -
V gene: TRBV9
J gene: TRBJ2-2
clone size: -

CDR3 protein: CALRDGKNIQYF
CDR3 DNA: TGTGCCCTCCGGGACGGTAAAAACATTCAGTACTTC
D gene: -
V gene: TRBV7-7
J gene: TRBJ2-4
clone size: few